This note documents a single T cell receptor (beta chain) sequence. Followed longitudinally, the Seattle patients had been enrolled during active infection. The V gene's germline CDR1 is LNHDA and CDR2 SQIVND (reference sequence). Between the trimmed V and J ends, which lost 5 bases and 5 bases, there was a span of 11 bases. The length of the CDR3 is 13 residues. This sample stems from a study of blood T cell repertoires in COVID-19. At the level of the study: COVID-19 samples collected from the United States, Italy and Spain covered acute and convalescent phases. Sample material is recorded as cDNA or gDNA derived from T cells, B-cell-depleted T cells, or PBMCs.

Original data processing: For nucleated cells, counts were estimated from reference gene primer amplification. The method was immunoSEQ multiplex PCR; TCRdb's version includes in-frame clones alone and lacks a portion of them. V, J and clone size reflect that table, while D and trimming were determined from the DNA. This table holds 250,000 to 300,000 clones, just under 90% found once. The sample was peripheral blood. The source is a woman aged 50 to 60 with COVID-19, enrolled during active disease. The chain recombines TRBV19 with TRBJ2-3; D gene uncertain. The CDR3 DNA follows: TGTGCCAGTAGTGTCCCACTTCTAGATACGCAGTATTTT. It is translated as CASSVPLLDTQYF.